This TCR beta chain stems from a study of cytomegalovirus exposure and HLA in healthy donors. On this clone: Its antigen is not identified.

Study observations and caveats: Most subjects had HLA-A and HLA-B alleles reportedly predicted accurately by TCR beta sequences. Among TCR beta chains, those listed as cytomegalovirus-associated numbered more than 150. When analyzed later, a missense DCLRE1C variant was found to be linked to TCR beta V- and J-gene trimming. Accounts indicate the classifier identified cytomegalovirus status with strong specificity and sensitivity.

The germline V gene has CDR1 LNHDA and CDR2 SQIVND (reference sequence). V was shortened by 1 base and J by 5 bases, with 15 bases between the two germline ends. This CDR3 spans 16 amino acids. The PCR contained 60 Vbeta and 13 Jbeta primers. The repertoire was sequenced with immunoSEQ multiplex PCR; TCRdb's copy has only in-frame clones and lacks some. The sample holds 210,000 or so clones, around 79% seen once. This clonotype was obtained from a man aged 18-30 years in good health and CMV-seronegative. Sequenced: PBMCs. The gene calls are TRBV19 and TRBJ1-5; D is possibly TRBD1 (5 bases). The CDR3, as DNA: TGTGCCAGTAGTATAGTCCAGGGAGGAGGGGATCAGCCCCAGCATTTT. This encodes CASSIVQGGGDQPQHF.